This passage covers 17 T cell receptor beta chains from one sample sequenced in a study of T cell responses to AZD1222 COVID-19 vaccine. Profiling relied on immunoSEQ multiplex PCR, and the TCRdb table lists in-frame clones only, not all of them. Of fewer than 150,000 clones detected, about 90% appear once; the ten largest clones hold roughly 8%. The sample was peripheral blood, taken on day 0 of AZD1222 vaccination. Receptors were obtained from an adult in good health.

The V and J genes are TRBV29-1 and TRBJ1-1, with no clear D. Trimming cost V 7 bases and J 4 bases, with 16 bases left between them. The CDR3 covers 13 residues. Per germline, CDR1 SQVTM and CDR2 ANQGSEA. The CDR3: CSAPGRAGTEAFF. Here the CDR3 DNA reads TGCAGCGCCCCGGGCCGGGCAGGCACTGAAGCTTTCTTT.

This clone showed up just a few times. The chain recombines TRBV6-6 with TRBJ1-4; TRBD1 matches at 8 bases. This CDR3 region has 15 residues. Germline V gene sequence: CDR1 MNHNY, CDR2 SVGAGI (reference sequence). The ends lost 5 bases at V and 3 bases at J; junction bases unmatched: 5. Here the CDR3 DNA reads TGTGCCAGCAGTCCTCAACAGGGGGCTAATGAAAAACTGTTTTTT. This sequence encodes CASSPQQGANEKLFF.

There are a few counts of this clone. The chain joins TRBV9 to TRBJ1-4; the D gene is possibly TRBD1 (5 bases). CDR3 length: 15 amino acids. Trimming removed 4 bases at V and 8 bases at J, with 18 bases between. CDR1 is SGDLS and CDR2 is YYNGEE in the germline V gene. The chain's CDR3 is CASSPQTRGGEKLFF. The DNA of the CDR3 is TGTGCCAGCAGCCCCCAAACACGGGGCGGGGAAAAACTGTTTTTT.

This clone was detected only a few times. This chain connects TRBV9 to TRBJ1-1, with a tentative D call TRBD1 (5 bases). V was clipped by 0 bases and J by 5 bases, with 11 bases between them. This CDR3 is built from 14 residues. The germline V gene encodes CDR1 SGDLS and CDR2 YYNGEE. The CDR3 reads CASSVAQGQTEAFF. CDR3 in DNA: TGTGCCAGCAGCGTAGCCCAGGGTCAGACTGAAGCTTTCTTT.

The genes are TRBV10-1 and TRBJ1-2; D is ambiguous. CDR3 length equals 14 residues. V was cut by 0 bases and J by 2 bases, with 7 bases left in between. Germline CDR1 is WNHNN and CDR2 is SYGVQD (reference sequence). DNA of the CDR3: TGCGCCAGCAGTGAGTCTGGGGTCAACTATGGCTACACCTTC. This encodes CASSESGVNYGYTF.

V gene TRBV5-4 combines with J gene TRBJ1-5, with no clear D. CDR1 and CDR2 from the germline V gene are SGHNT and YYREEE (reference sequence). The CDR3 extends over 13 amino acids. V was pared by 4 bases and J by 4 bases, with 9 bases between. For the CDR3, the DNA is TGTGCCAGCAGCCCCGACGGGAATCAGCCCCAGCATTTT. Protein product: CASSPDGNQPQHF.

This chain uses TRBV7-8 with TRBJ2-5; 8 bases line up with TRBD2. CDR3 length: 14 amino acids. In germline, CDR1 is SGHVS, CDR2 FQNEAQ. Trimming took 2 bases from V and 4 from J; bases not matched to a gene: 3. The CDR3 nucleotides read TGTGCCAGCAGCTTATCGGGGACTAGAGAGACCCAGTACTTC. Its protein product is CASSLSGTRETQYF.

The V and J genes are TRBV3-1 (or the pseudogene TRBV3-2) and TRBJ2-7; D call uncertain. The CDR3 runs 12 residues. V lost 3 bases and J 3 bases, leaving 6 bases between the germline ends. Germline loops: CDR1 LGHDT, CDR2 YNNKEL (reference sequence). The chain's CDR3 is CASSHNHYEQYF. The CDR3 DNA sequence: TGTGCCAGCAGCCATAACCACTACGAGCAGTACTTC.

The chain couples TRBV9 to TRBJ2-3; D not certain. Germline V gene data show CDR1 as SGDLS and CDR2 as YYNGEE. CDR3 size: 15 residues. Between the trimmed V and J ends, which lost 3 bases and 1 base, there was a span of 12 bases. The CDR3 protein is CASSAASVRTDTQYF. CDR3 coding DNA: TGTGCCAGCAGCGCCGCGTCCGTTCGCACAGATACGCAGTATTTT.

This clone has a single count. V usage is TRBV29-1 and J usage is TRBJ2-1; tentatively, D is TRBD1 or TRBD2 (5 bases each). This CDR3 contains 17 residues. Trimming shortened V by 1 base and J by 0 bases, and 16 bases separated the two germline ends. Germline lookup yields CDR1 SQVTM and CDR2 ANQGSEA. The CDR3 DNA sequence: TGCAGCGTTGAAGCCCAGGGCATGGGGAGCTCCTACAATGAGCAGTTCTTC. As protein: CSVEAQGMGSSYNEQFF.

V and J are TRBV6-5 and TRBJ2-2; TRBD2 matches 12 bases. The CDR3 sequence is 15 residues long. The germline V gene has CDR1 MNHEY and CDR2 SVGAGI. V lost 8 bases, J lost 6 bases, and 7 bases stayed unmatched. This CDR3 reads CASERGLAGSGELFF. The CDR3 nucleotides read TGTGCCAGCGAGAGGGGACTAGCGGGTTCCGGGGAGCTGTTTTTT.

The chain has TRBV6-5 and TRBJ1-1; the D gene is possibly TRBD1 (5 bases). The CDR3 contains 14 residues. The germline V gene has CDR1 MNHEY and CDR2 SVGAGI. The ends were cut back, 5 bases at V and 5 bases at J, with 15 bases in the middle. CDR3 bases: TGTGCCAGCAGTCCCCCCGGGGCGGGTACTGAAGCTTTCTTT. This codes for CASSPPGAGTEAFF.

The DNA for the CDR3 is TGTGCCAGCTCAGCCTCAGGGGGCGACGGGAGGGGCTACACCTTC. Amino acid sequence: CASSASGGDGRGYTF. The chain combines TRBV18 with TRBJ1-2; TRBD1 matches at 8 bases. V was pared by 5 bases and J by 8 bases, with 13 bases of the junction left unmatched. The CDR3 loop spans 15 amino acids. Germline V CDR1 and CDR2: KGHSH, LQKENI. The whole variable domain, filled in from reference TRBV18 and TRBJ1-2, reads NAGVMQNPRHLVRRRGQEARLRCSPMKGHSHVYWYRQLPEEGLKFMVYLQKENIIDESGMPKERFSAEFPKEGPSILRIQQVVRGDSAAYFCASSASGGDGRGYTFGSGTRLTVV.

The chain is built from TRBV5-8 and TRBJ1-4; tentatively, D is TRBD1 (5 bases). The CDR3 length is 15 residues. V was clipped by 7 bases and J by 2 bases, with 15 bases between them. Looked up from germline, CDR1 is SGHTS and CDR2 is YDEGEE. CDR3 coding DNA: TGTGCCAGCCCCTTCGGGGGGATTACTAATGAAAAACTGTTTTTT. It translates to CASPFGGITNEKLFF.

The chain is built from TRBV7-6 and TRBJ2-2; D unresolved. This CDR3 region has 15 residues. CDR1 SGHVS and CDR2 FNYEAQ come from the germline V gene. Trimming pared 1 base from V and 6 bases from J, leaving 12 bases between. The CDR3 DNA sequence: TGTGCCAGCAGCTTAGGAGTGCTAGGTCCCGGGGAGCTGTTTTTT. Its protein is CASSLGVLGPGELFF.

This clone came up once. V usage is TRBV6-2 or TRBV6-3 and J usage is TRBJ1-2; 8 positions agree with TRBD1. Germline loops: CDR1 MNHEY, CDR2 SVGEGT. CDR3 size: 14 residues. V gave up 4 bases and J gave up 4 bases; unmatched junction bases: 5. CDR3 nucleotide sequence: TGTGCCAGCAGTTCCAGGGGGCGTCCCTATGGCTACACCTTC. It encodes CASSSRGRPYGYTF.

The chain carries TRBV13 and TRBJ2-3; D is unresolved. This CDR3 spans 15 amino acids. V lost 2 bases, J lost 0 bases, and 9 bases lay in between. Germline CDR1 PRHDT, CDR2 FYEKMQ (reference sequence). CDR3 in amino acids: CASSLKTVSTDTQYF. The CDR3 DNA is TGTGCCAGCAGCTTAAAAACAGTTAGCACAGATACGCAGTATTTT.